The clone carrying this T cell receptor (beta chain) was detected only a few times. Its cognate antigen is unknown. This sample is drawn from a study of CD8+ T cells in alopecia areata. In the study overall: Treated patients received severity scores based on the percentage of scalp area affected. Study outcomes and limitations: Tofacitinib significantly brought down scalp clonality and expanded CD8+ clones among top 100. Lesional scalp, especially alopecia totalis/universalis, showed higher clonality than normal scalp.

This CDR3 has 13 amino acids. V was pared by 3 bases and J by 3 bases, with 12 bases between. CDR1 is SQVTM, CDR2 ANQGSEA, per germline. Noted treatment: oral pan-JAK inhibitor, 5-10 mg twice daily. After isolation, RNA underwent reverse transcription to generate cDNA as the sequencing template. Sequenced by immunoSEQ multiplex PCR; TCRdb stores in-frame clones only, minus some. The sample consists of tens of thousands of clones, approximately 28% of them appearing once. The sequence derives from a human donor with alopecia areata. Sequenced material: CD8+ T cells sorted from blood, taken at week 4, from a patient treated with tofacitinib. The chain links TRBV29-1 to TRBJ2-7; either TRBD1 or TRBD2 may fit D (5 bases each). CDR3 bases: TGCAGCGTTGAGTCCGGGACCAACTACGAGCAGTACTTC. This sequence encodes CSVESGTNYEQYF.